This paragraph covers one TCR beta chain sequence. Antigen unknown. Sequencing used immunoSEQ multiplex PCR; TCRdb keeps in-frame clones, though not all of them. Found here are around 34,000 clones, around 93% of them singletons; the top ten hold roughly 7.7%. These data originate in a study of T cells in localized non-small cell lung cancer. Study-wide results and caveats: The study found T cell clonality highest in uninvolved adjacent lung, above tumor.

Trimming left V 7 bases short and J 8 bases short, with 24 bases between. The germline V gene has CDR1 MNHNY and CDR2 SVGAGI (reference sequence). This CDR3 is 16 amino acids long. The V call is TRBV6-6, the J call TRBJ2-1; D tentatively reads TRBD1 or TRBD2 (6 bases each). Specimen: peripheral blood, collected before any cancer treatment. This clonotype was sampled from a female donor of 60 years or more with stage I lung adenocarcinoma. CDR3 bases: TGTGCCAGCAACCCGACAAAGGGGGACTTCGGGGATGAGCAGTTCTTC. Protein sequence: CASNPTKGDFGDEQFF.